The present entry profiles one T cell receptor beta chain with its context. Its cognate antigen has yet to be identified. No much larger clone exists at a distance of one base, and base qualities are not known. This sample was included in a study of T cell responses to AZD1222 COVID-19 vaccine (dated by TCRdb to about 2021). Looking at the study overall: A total of approximately 240 trial participants underwent TCR sequencing, of whom roughly 210 received two doses of AZD1222 and some 25 received two doses of the MenACWY control vaccine. Enrollment into the trials was organized by age into subgroups of 18-55, 56-69 and 70-plus years, and those subgroups contained 148, 28 and 57 TCR-sequenced participants, respectively. Study-wide conclusions, independent of this receptor: The vaccine-associated CD4 TCRs covered the entire spike protein, and the dominant responses fell in regions 160-218 and 743-854. Epitopes outside the regions mutated in the B.1.351 and B.1.1.7 variants were reportedly recognized by nearly half of the unique spike-specific TCRs. Participants were mostly white British, with more females than males. The authors suggested clonal diversity may have been underestimated. Spike-specific TCR breadth and depth rose significantly after two AZD1222 doses compared with day 0 and with MenACWY recipients. Conclusions about previously exposed vaccinees are limited, since just five or six AZD1222 recipients were seropositive for SARS-CoV-2 at baseline. Because no day 14 peak-response samples were available, the repertoires could be characterized only after the peak T cell response. In the small 56-69-year group, the increase in depth fell short of significance, most likely because of low power.

The CDR3 regions of human TCRbeta chains were analyzed by immunosequencing. Processing in the source paper ran as follows. TCRs in the repertoires were compared against a reference library of SARS-CoV-2-specific TCRs that had been generated with the MIRA antigen-specificity platform. Breadth was defined as the fraction of unique TCRs that were SARS-CoV-2-associated. Depth was defined as the fraction of total T cells that were SARS-CoV-2-associated. Using the MIRA data, each spike-specific TCR was mapped to the spike region that the TCR reacts to and placed in a CD4 or CD8 class. Log10-transformed breadth and depth values were compared by one-way ANOVA with Sidak's multiple comparisons tests. TCRdb carries this immuneACCESS record with in-frame sequences only. Its versions omit some clonotypes, under half of them owing to an unresolved V gene in the studies checked, with the rest unexplained. For V, J and clone size, that table is used; D and trimming come from the DNA. Within this sample are some 81,000 clones, with 70% to 90% of them counted one time only. The ten largest clones represent roughly 3.1% of the sample.

At the junction V is shortened by 7 bases and J by 2 bases; bases outside the gene matches: 6. The CDR3 spans 14 residues, from the cysteine through the phenylalanine. Only the CDR3 part of the read is kept: 42 bases, read in frame from the first base. CDR1 and CDR2 are read off the germline V gene as ENHRY and SYGVKD. Taken with the paper, the label for time point translates to: about 28 days (+/-7) after the second vaccine dose. AZD1222 recipients whose second dose came at about 4 weeks and those whose second dose came at about 12 weeks were combined into one group, since spike-specific TCR depth and breadth did not differ between the two schedules. Vaccinee samples came from UK trials COV001 and COV002, including a single-blind randomized controlled phase 2/3 trial of AZD1222 (ChAdOx1 nCoV-19) in healthy adults. Trial participant PBMC samples were collected at day 0 and day 28 after the second dose for TCRbeta chain sequencing.

The V gene is TRBV10-3 and the J gene is TRBJ1-2, with TRBD1 matching 8 junction bases. The origin of this receptor is an adult who received the AZD1222 COVID-19 vaccine. Sequenced here: peripheral blood, sampled 28 days after the second AZD1222 dose. The CDR3 reads CAIKGTGPNYGYTF. The nucleotide sequence reads as follows: TGTGCCATCAAGGGGACAGGCCCGAACTATGGCTACACCTTC.